Reported below is one T cell receptor (beta chain). The target of this receptor is not known. Within one base of it there is no much larger clone, and no base qualities were kept. The sample originates from a study of shared clonotypes between healthy human individuals (TCRdb year 2020). Regarding the research as a whole: The cohort comprised a couple of women and a few men aged 18 to 49 years. For each donor, CD4 naive and CD4 memory were each given three plates, CD8 naive was given two plates, and CD8 memory was given one plate. To estimate repertoire size and how much clonotype sharing occurs between individuals, the study deeply sequenced the blood TCR repertoires of five healthy adults. To increase sequencing depth and limit assay-specific biases, TCR repertoire library preparation and sequencing were carried out by different laboratories using diverse techniques. Each donor's leukapheresis produced roughly between about 0.9 and 9.5 billion PBMCs.

General conclusions and limits of the study: Sampling was limited to blood, and TCR repertoires in tissue likely differ from TCR repertoires in blood. The genetic and exposure-history diversity represented was limited by the small number of donors. Based on pairwise subsampling, the degree of clonotype sharing among donors was expected to be affected by sequencing depth. Naive subsets generally had larger estimated clonotype richness than memory subsets did. Sharing across a few donors was observed for roughly 5.4% of naive CD4, about 3.2% of naive CD8, roughly 2.4% of memory CD4, and roughly 0.4% of memory CD8 clonotypes. Clonotypes shared by all four sorted-subset donors showed higher generation probabilities than non-shared clonotypes. Even with the large sequencing depth, rarefaction of the sorted-subset datasets indicated that sequencing was incomplete.

Using the deep immunoSEQ assay, TCR CDR3 regions were amplified from genomic DNA by multiplex PCR. Extracted genomic DNA from each cell subset was distributed evenly across all wells of several immunoSEQ 96-well plates, and each plate was treated as a replicate. For sorted subsets, approximately 0.2 ug of genomic DNA, equivalent to around 31,000 T cell genomes, went into each replicate PCR. Purified libraries were quantified with a Qubit 3.0 fluorometer, sized on a Bioanalyzer 2100, and re-quantified with the KAPA Library Quantification kit. A separate single-read 150-cycle Illumina NextSeq 550 flow cell was used to sequence each immunoSEQ 96-well plate. The paper's data handling went like this. Because the immunoSEQ output held only junctional sequences and lacked quality scores, the filtering could not match the filtering applied to full-length reads. Sequences were annotated with PyIR, a Python wrapper for IgBLAST v1.9, using IMGT germline references to assign V/J genes and CDR3. Any read was removed if the V/J assignment was weak (E-value above 1e-6), the CDR3 was missing, or the read contained stop codons, out-of-frame junctions, or ambiguous translated residues. V3J clonotypes were defined by identical inferred V gene, J gene, and CDR3 amino acid sequence. The percentage overlap between two repertoires was calculated by dividing the number of shared unique clonotypes by the size of the smaller repertoire. Richness of each repertoire was evaluated using RTK rarefaction, the Chao1 estimator, and Recon v2.1 estimates of unobserved clonotypes. Generation probabilities for all TCRbeta clonotypes obtained by the gDNA method from four donors were computed using OLGA. TCRdb took over this immuneACCESS table, retaining in-frame rearrangements with V and J assigned. Such tables are incomplete; in checked studies, under half of the missing clones stem from an unresolved V gene, and the remainder is unexplained. V, J and clone size derive from that table, while D and trimming were established from the DNA sequence. The sample has over a million clones on record, over 95% of them singletons. In total, the top ten clones hold over 1% of the sample.

The donors were healthy, HIV-negative adults who had no recently reported acute infections or vaccinations. Every donor was a Caucasian adult living in Nashville, Tennessee, USA. CD4+ T cells were enriched by magnetic negative selection; naive cells were then positively selected on CD45RA, and the negative fraction formed the memory subset. Blood was obtained by leukapheresis, after which PBMCs were separated by Ficoll-Histopaque density gradient centrifugation and cryopreserved in liquid nitrogen vapor phase. Analytical flow cytometry was used to check the purity and quantity of every magnetically sorted T cell population. Genomic DNA was isolated from every sorted fraction and measured by UV absorbance on a Nanodrop 2000c. The CDR3 contains 14 residues, cysteine and phenylalanine counted. Of the read, only the CDR3 DNA is kept; its 42 bases are in frame from base 1. Between the V and J ends, shortened by 6 bases and 6 bases respectively, the junction contains 14 bases. For CDR1 and CDR2, the germline V gene (reference sequence) lists MNHEY and SMNVEV.

The source is a young man in good health. The chain is encoded by TRBV27 joined to TRBJ1-4, and TRBD1 may be the D gene, going by 6 matching bases. The material sequenced was naive CD4+ T cells sorted from blood. This specimen's cell subset or site label, interpreted: CD45RA+ positively selected. The CDR3 region: CASRPGGLYEKLFF. Read as DNA, the sequence is TGTGCCAGCAGACCGGGGGGCCTTTATGAAAAACTGTTTTTT.